Following are 31 T cell receptor beta chains from one sample sequenced in a study of post-analysis software for immune sequencing data. Study results and caveats: Five or six TRBV segments, TRBV5-6, TRBV5-1 and TRBV20-1 among them, were found more frequent in patients than controls.

Carried by the TCR beta cDNA libraries were unique molecular identifiers. TCRdb fed the PCR reads into MiXCR, producing one record per CDR3 protein. The sample has hundreds of thousands of distinct CDR3 sequences, more than 50% seen once; the top ten hold about 11%. Their antigens are not known. Sample: blood. The receptors shown here come from a girl aged 2 to 9 with multiple sclerosis.

This chain connects TRBV12-3 or TRBV12-4 to TRBJ2-3; 7 nucleotides line up with TRBD1. CDR3 length: 14 amino acids. V dropped 6 bases and J dropped 5; count of bases not matched to a gene: 8. CDR3 bases: TGTGCCAGCAGCCGCCCCCGACAGGGAGATACGCAGTATTTT. It specifies CASSRPRQGDTQYF.

This clonotype has only one observation. This chain joins TRBV7-2 and TRBJ2-3; D may correspond to TRBD1 or TRBD2 (5 bases each). V was shortened by 2 bases and J by 0 bases, with 18 bases between the two germline ends. CDR3 length: 18 residues. Germline-derived CDR1 and CDR2 are SGHTA and FQGNSA. In DNA form, the CDR3 reads TGTGCCAGCAGCTTATCGGCTGGGACCGATACTAGCACAGATACGCAGTATTTT. As protein: CASSLSAGTDTSTDTQYF.

The CDR3 DNA sequence: TGTGCCAGCAGCCAATTCAGGGAAAGGAACTATGGCTACACCTTC. Protein sequence: CASSQFRERNYGYTF. The V and J genes are TRBV16 and TRBJ1-2, with a tentative D call TRBD1 (5 bases). The CDR3 length is 15 residues. The V end lost 1 base, the J end lost 2 bases, and 11 bases lay between the germline ends. Germline CDR1 KGHSY, CDR2 FQNENV.

This rearrangement joins TRBV7-9 to TRBJ2-5; D unclear. This CDR3 is 13 amino acids long. V was cut by 1 base and J by 7 bases, with 10 bases left in between. CDR1 and CDR2 (germline): SEHNR, FQNEAQ (reference sequence). CDR3 bases: TGTGCCAGCAGCTTAGGTTATGGCGGGACCCAGTACTTC. Protein product: CASSLGYGGTQYF.

J is TRBJ2-4 and V is TRBV29-1, with no clear D. The tail of the sequence fits TRBJ2-5 better, so the J call may be wrong. The germline V gene has CDR1 SQVTM and CDR2 ANQGSEA. The CDR3 extends over 13 amino acids. Here the CDR3 DNA reads TGCAGCGTTGACCGGCGGCAGCAAGAGACCCAGTACTTC. Translating it yields CSVDRRQQETQYF.

This clonotype was observed once. V gene TRBV7-2 combines with J gene TRBJ2-3; no reliable D call. The CDR3 is 13 residues long. V was pared by 3 bases and J by 2 bases, with 6 bases between. Germline V CDR1 and CDR2: SGHTA, FQGNSA. This chain's CDR3 is CASSLIFTDTQYF. In DNA form, the CDR3 reads TGTGCCAGCAGCTTGATCTTCACAGATACGCAGTATTTT.

This clonotype was counted between two and nine times. The chain carries TRBV4-3 and TRBJ2-5, with D hard to call. This CDR3 comprises 15 residues. Germline lookup yields CDR1 LGHNA and CDR2 YSLEER. V dropped 5 bases and J dropped 5 bases, with 18 bases sitting between them. The CDR3 DNA reads as TGCGCCAGCAGCGTAGGTCCCCAAGGCCCTGAGACCCAGTACTTC. Translating gives CASSVGPQGPETQYF.

The chain joins TRBV20-1 to TRBJ1-2, with D possibly TRBD1 on 5 matching bases. V gave up 6 bases and J gave up 8 bases, with 13 bases separating them. Germline V gene data show CDR1 as DFQATT and CDR2 as SNEGSKA (reference sequence). The CDR3 has 11 amino acids. CDR3: CSAPRGEGYTF. CDR3 nucleotide sequence: TGCAGTGCACCGAGGGGTGAAGGCTACACCTTC.

The chain carries TRBV5-6 and TRBJ2-2; a possible D gene is TRBD1 (5 bases). CDR1 is SGHDT, CDR2 YYEEEE, per germline. Trimming stripped 2 bases from V and 6 bases from J, with 17 bases between. CDR3 size: 16 residues. The CDR3 here is CASSLGYGQGAGELFF. CDR3 nucleotides: TGTGCCAGCAGCTTAGGATACGGGCAGGGCGCCGGGGAGCTGTTTTTT.

The rearrangement uses TRBV6-5 and TRBJ2-5, with a weak D call TRBD1 (6 bases). The assigned J gene may be wrong: the sequence end matches TRBJ2-7 better. The CDR3 contains 14 residues. Germline V gene sequence: CDR1 MNHEY, CDR2 SVGAGI. The CDR3 here is CASSFQGRHYEQYF. The CDR3 nucleotides read TGTGCCAGCAGTTTCCAGGGGCGGCACTACGAGCAGTACTTC.

This clonotype showed up just a few times. This sequence joins TRBV20-1 and TRBJ2-5; a weak D match, TRBD1 (5 bases). V was pared by 0 bases and J by 5 bases, with 13 bases between. This CDR3 region has 14 residues. Per the germline V gene, CDR1 is DFQATT and CDR2 is SNEGSKA (reference sequence). The CDR3 nucleotides are TGCAGTGCTAGAGATGGCAGGGAATGGGAGACCCAGTACTTC. Its translation: CSARDGREWETQYF.

This chain uses TRBV20-1 with TRBJ1-5, with D possibly being TRBD1 (5 bases). CDR1 is DFQATT, CDR2 SNEGSKA, per germline (reference sequence). This CDR3 comprises 12 residues. Trimming took 2 bases from V and 7 from J, leaving 9 bases between them. Written as DNA, the CDR3 is TGCAGTGCTAGACGGGAGGGGCAGCCCCAGCATTTT. This encodes CSARREGQPQHF.

As regards this clonotype: Germline is not matched at one junction end, which may reflect a read error. This chain connects TRBV20-1 to TRBJ1-1; D is uncertain. This CDR3 is 13 amino acids long. CDR1 is DFQATT, CDR2 SNEGSKA, per germline (reference sequence). As DNA, the CDR3 is TGCAGTGCTAGAGCGTCGGGGAACATTGAAGCTTTCTTT. Amino acid sequence: CSARASGNIEAFF.

J is TRBJ2-1 and V is TRBV12-3 or TRBV12-4; D is possibly TRBD2 (5 bases). This CDR3 spans 14 amino acids. The germline V and J ends were trimmed by 1 base and 8 bases, with 12 bases remaining between them. The CDR3 sequence is CASSLEARGYEQFF. In nucleotides, the CDR3 is TGTGCCAGCAGTTTAGAAGCTCGCGGGTATGAGCAGTTCTTC.

The chain recombines TRBV6-6 with TRBJ1-4; unclear D gene. There are 16 residues in the CDR3. The V end lost 0 bases, the J end lost 0 bases, and 8 bases lay between the germline ends. Germline V lookup: CDR1 MNHNY, CDR2 SVGAGI (reference sequence). CDR3 in DNA: TGTGCCAGCAGTTACTCCCCGGCAGCAACTAATGAAAAACTGTTTTTT. Its protein product is CASSYSPAATNEKLFF.

This clonotype is a singleton in its sample. The rearrangement links TRBV7-2 to TRBJ1-2; maybe TRBD1 (5 bases). The V gene lost 5 bases and the J gene lost 5 bases, with 15 bases spanning the gap. Germline CDR1 and CDR2: SGHTA and FQGNSA. The CDR3 contains 14 residues. The CDR3 here is CASSPDTGRYGYTF. In DNA form, the CDR3 reads TGTGCCAGCAGCCCGGACACCGGACGATATGGCTACACCTTC.

This rearrangement joins TRBV5-1 to TRBJ2-1, with 15 positions matching TRBD2. Germline V CDR1 and CDR2: SGHRS, YFSETQ. CDR3 length: 14 residues. Germline trimming cut 3 bases from V and 15 bases from J; bases unmatched to any gene: 7. The DNA of the CDR3 is TGCGCCAGCAGCTCCGGGACTAGCGGGAGGTCACCGTTCTTC. Encoded protein: CASSSGTSGRSPFF.

The rearrangement uses TRBV5-8 and TRBJ2-1; 9 bases are shared with TRBD2. V lost 1 base and J lost 10; bases outside the gene matches: 12. From germline, CDR1 is SGHTS and CDR2 YDEGEE. The CDR3 contains 16 residues. The CDR3 region has the DNA TGTGCCAGCAGCTTGTTTGGCGGGGGGGCCCCGTGGGAGCAGTTCTTC. This codes for CASSLFGGGAPWEQFF.

The rearrangement uses TRBV7-6 and TRBJ2-7; 10 nucleotides match TRBD1. The CDR3 runs to 15 residues. The trim removed 4 bases at V and 6 bases at J, leaving 9 bases unmatched. Per the germline V gene, CDR1 is SGHVS and CDR2 is FNYEAQ. Here the CDR3 reads CASSSRTGGATEQYF. As DNA, the CDR3 is TGTGCCAGCAGCTCCCGGACAGGGGGGGCAACCGAGCAGTACTTC. Together with reference TRBV7-6 and TRBJ2-7, the CDR3 gives the full variable domain: GAGVSQSPRYKVTKRGQDVALRCDPISGHVSLYWYRQALGQGPEFLTYFNYEAQQDKSGLPNDRFSAERPEGSISTLTIQRTEQRDSAMYRCASSSRTGGATEQYFGPGTRLTVT.

The genes are TRBV7-2 and TRBJ2-3, with TRBD2 matching over 15 bases. Germline V gene sequence: CDR1 SGHTA, CDR2 FQGNSA. CDR3 length: 19 amino acids. The V and J ends lost 5 bases and 0 bases, in that order; junction bases with no gene match: 9. CDR3 residues: CASSPQGTSGGYSTDTQYF. CDR3 nucleotide sequence: TGTGCCAGCAGCCCCCAGGGGACTAGCGGGGGGTATAGCACAGATACGCAGTATTTT.

This clonotype appeared once. The rearrangement links TRBV5-1 to TRBJ1-2, with D possibly matching TRBD1 (6 bases). CDR1 SGHRS and CDR2 YFSETQ come from the germline V gene. V was pared by 0 bases and J by 7 bases, with 19 bases between. CDR3 length equals 16 residues. The CDR3 sequence: CASSLVGQTFVSGYTF. The CDR3 nucleotides are TGCGCCAGCAGCTTGGTCGGACAGACATTCGTAAGTGGCTACACCTTC.

The rearrangement links TRBV7-2 to TRBJ2-1; tentatively, D is TRBD1 (6 bases). V was clipped by 5 bases and J by 9 bases, with 14 bases between them. The V gene's germline CDR1 is SGHTA and CDR2 FQGNSA. The CDR3 sequence is 13 residues long. The CDR3 bases are TGTGCCAGCAGCAAAGGGGGAGTTGGTGAGCAGTTCTTC. Protein sequence: CASSKGGVGEQFF.

This clonotype was seen only a few times. The rearrangement joins TRBV7-9 to TRBJ1-1; tentative D call: TRBD1 (5 bases). Germline loops: CDR1 SEHNR, CDR2 FQNEAQ (reference sequence). With 5 bases removed from V and 4 bases from J, the gap between germline ends came to 14 bases. The CDR3 sequence is 14 residues long. The CDR3 DNA reads TGTGCCAGCAGCCCACCCGGACATGGCACTGAAGCTTTCTTT. Translated: CASSPPGHGTEAFF.

The CDR3 reads CASSSSPSPTNYGYTF. CDR3 coding DNA: TGTGCCAGCAGCTCAAGTCCCTCCCCAACCAACTATGGCTACACCTTC. The chain has TRBV3-1 and TRBJ1-2; D call uncertain. This CDR3 has 16 residues. The V gene's germline CDR1 is LGHDT and CDR2 YNNKEL (reference sequence). V dropped 5 bases and J dropped 2 bases, with 18 bases sitting between them.

This chain connects TRBV20-1 to TRBJ2-7, with D tentatively TRBD1 or TRBD2 (6 bases each). The V end was cut by 2 bases, the J end by 6 bases, with 20 bases between. This CDR3 spans 15 amino acids. Per germline, CDR1 DFQATT and CDR2 SNEGSKA (reference sequence). Here the CDR3 DNA reads TGCAGTGCTAGAAAGGGGGGCGCCGTAGTCGGCGAGCAGTACTTC. Translated: CSARKGGAVVGEQYF.

The chain employs TRBV7-6 and TRBJ2-7; 8 bases fit TRBD2. Germline loops: CDR1 SGHVS, CDR2 FNYEAQ. V gave up 5 bases and J gave up 2 bases; unmatched junction bases: 8. The CDR3 is made up of 15 amino acids. The CDR3 spells CASSPGQRGPYEQYF. CDR3 coding DNA: TGTGCCAGCAGCCCCGGGCAGCGGGGGCCCTACGAGCAGTACTTC.

This clonotype was seen a few times. The chain has TRBV5-1 and TRBJ2-2, with unresolved D. The V gene's germline CDR1 is SGHRS and CDR2 YFSETQ. This CDR3 comprises 16 residues. Trimming stripped 0 bases from V and 0 bases from J, with 9 bases between. As DNA, the CDR3 is TGCGCCAGCAGCTTGGAGGGCAGCCCGAACACCGGGGAGCTGTTTTTT. The encoded protein is CASSLEGSPNTGELFF.

The gene calls are TRBV12-3 or TRBV12-4 and TRBJ2-4; TRBD2 matches 8 bases. Gene TRBJ2-5 matches the end of the DNA better, so the J call may be wrong. CDR3 length equals 12 residues. The CDR3 DNA sequence: TGTACCACTCGGGGGGGCTCGGAGACCCAGTACTTC. This codes for CTTRGGSETQYF.

This clonotype came up a few times. The V gene is TRBV12-3 or TRBV12-4, the J gene TRBJ2-7; no reliable D call. The CDR3 is made up of 11 amino acids. The V and J ends lost 2 bases and 3 bases respectively, with 2 bases between them. In DNA form, the CDR3 reads TGTGCCAGCAGTTTACTCTACGAGCAGTACTTC. Translation: CASSLLYEQYF.

The rearrangement uses TRBV7-2 and TRBJ2-1; 8 bases align to TRBD2. Germline CDR1 reads SGHTA; CDR2 reads FQGNSA. The CDR3 has 15 residues. The J segment lost 8 bases and the V segment lost 2 bases, leaving 8 bases of the junction unmatched. DNA of the CDR3: TGTGCCAGCAGCTTAAGGACTAGCTTCCTCCATGAGCAGTTCTTC. Residues: CASSLRTSFLHEQFF.

This chain connects TRBV20-1 to TRBJ2-1, with 7 positions matching TRBD2. The V gene end was trimmed by 6 bases and the J gene end by 2 bases; junction bases not matched to a gene: 10. The CDR3 sequence is 15 residues long. Germline CDR1 DFQATT, CDR2 SNEGSKA (reference sequence). Here the CDR3 DNA reads TGCAGTGCCCGAGGACCGGGAGGCACCTACAATGAGCAGTTCTTC. Its translation: CSARGPGGTYNEQFF.